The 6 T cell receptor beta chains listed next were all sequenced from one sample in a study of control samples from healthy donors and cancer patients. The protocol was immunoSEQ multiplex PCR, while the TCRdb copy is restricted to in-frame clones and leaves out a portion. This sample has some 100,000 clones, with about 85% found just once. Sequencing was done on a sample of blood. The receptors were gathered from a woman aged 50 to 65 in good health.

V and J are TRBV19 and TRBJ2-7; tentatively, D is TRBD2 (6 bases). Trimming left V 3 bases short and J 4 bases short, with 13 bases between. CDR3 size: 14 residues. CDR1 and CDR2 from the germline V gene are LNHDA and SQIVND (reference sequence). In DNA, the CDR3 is TGTGCCAGTAGTATCCCTCGGGAGCCATACGAGCAGTACTTC. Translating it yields CASSIPREPYEQYF.

The CDR3: CASSSPSRGQETQYF. The CDR3 DNA reads TGTGCCAGCAGTTCCCCCAGCCGAGGGCAAGAGACCCAGTACTTC. The rearrangement uses TRBV28 and TRBJ2-5; TRBD2 is a possible D gene (5 bases). V was cut by 4 bases and J by 2 bases, with 14 bases left in between. The CDR3 length is 15 residues. Germline V lookup: CDR1 MDHEN, CDR2 SYDVKM.

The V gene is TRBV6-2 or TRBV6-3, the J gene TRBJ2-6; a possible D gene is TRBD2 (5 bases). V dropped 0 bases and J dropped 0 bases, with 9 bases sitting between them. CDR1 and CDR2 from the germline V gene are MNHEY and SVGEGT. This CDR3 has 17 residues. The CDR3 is CASSYSNGVSGANVLTF. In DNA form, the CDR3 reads TGTGCCAGCAGTTACTCGAACGGGGTCTCTGGGGCCAACGTCCTGACTTTC.

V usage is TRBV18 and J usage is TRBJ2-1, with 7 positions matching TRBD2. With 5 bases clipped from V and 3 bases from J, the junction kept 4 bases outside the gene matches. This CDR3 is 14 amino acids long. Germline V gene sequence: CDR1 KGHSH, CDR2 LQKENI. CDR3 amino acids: CASSNQRGYNEQFF. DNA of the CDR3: TGTGCCAGCTCAAATCAGCGGGGCTACAATGAGCAGTTCTTC. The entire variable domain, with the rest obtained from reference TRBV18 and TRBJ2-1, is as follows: NAGVMQNPRHLVRRRGQEARLRCSPMKGHSHVYWYRQLPEEGLKFMVYLQKENIIDESGMPKERFSAEFPKEGPSILRIQQVVRGDSAAYFCASSNQRGYNEQFFGPGTRLTVL.

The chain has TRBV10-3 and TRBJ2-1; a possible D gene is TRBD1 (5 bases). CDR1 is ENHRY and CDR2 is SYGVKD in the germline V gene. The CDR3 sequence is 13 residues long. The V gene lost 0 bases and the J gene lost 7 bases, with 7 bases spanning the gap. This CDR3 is CAISESKGNEQFF. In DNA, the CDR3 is TGTGCCATCAGTGAGTCTAAGGGGAATGAGCAGTTCTTC.

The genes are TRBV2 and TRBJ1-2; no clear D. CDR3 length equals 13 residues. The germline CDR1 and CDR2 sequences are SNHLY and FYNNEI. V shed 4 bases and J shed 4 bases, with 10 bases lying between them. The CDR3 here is CASSAGLSYGYTF. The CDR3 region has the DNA TGTGCCAGCAGTGCTGGGCTGAGCTATGGCTACACCTTC.